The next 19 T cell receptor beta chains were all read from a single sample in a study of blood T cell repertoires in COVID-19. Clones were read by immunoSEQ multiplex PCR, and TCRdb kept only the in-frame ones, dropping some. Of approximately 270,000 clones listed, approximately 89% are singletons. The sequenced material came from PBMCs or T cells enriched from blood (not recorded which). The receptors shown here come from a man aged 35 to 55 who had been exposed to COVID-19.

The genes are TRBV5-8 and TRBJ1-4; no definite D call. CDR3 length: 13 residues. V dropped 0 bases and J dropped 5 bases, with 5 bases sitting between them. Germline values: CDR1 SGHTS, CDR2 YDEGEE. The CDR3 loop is CASSLDSNEKLFF. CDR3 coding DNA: TGTGCCAGCAGCTTGGATTCAAATGAAAAACTGTTTTTT.

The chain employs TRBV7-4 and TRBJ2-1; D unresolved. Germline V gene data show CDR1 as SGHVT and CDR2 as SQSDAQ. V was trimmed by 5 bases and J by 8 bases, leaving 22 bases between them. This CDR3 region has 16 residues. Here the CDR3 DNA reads TGTGCCAGCAGCCCTCGGAGAGCCCCCAATCTGGATGAGCAGTTCTTC. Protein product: CASSPRRAPNLDEQFF.

The CDR3 nucleotides read TGTGCCAGCAGCCCTCCCTTGTTAAGTAGGACAGGGTGGGACACTGAAGCTTTCTTT. Translation gives CASSPPLLSRTGWDTEAFF. The chain combines TRBV28 with TRBJ1-1, with TRBD1 matching 8 bases. Germline assignment: CDR1 MDHEN and CDR2 SYDVKM. With 6 bases clipped from V and 3 bases from J, the junction kept 21 bases outside the gene matches. This CDR3 is 19 amino acids long. The complete variable domain, with remaining parts taken from reference TRBV28 and TRBJ1-1, reads DVKVTQSSRYLVKRTGEKVFLECVQDMDHENMFWYRQDPGLGLRLIYFSYDVKMKEKGDIPEGYSVSREKKERFSLILESASTNQTSMYLCASSPPLLSRTGWDTEAFFGQGTRLTVV.

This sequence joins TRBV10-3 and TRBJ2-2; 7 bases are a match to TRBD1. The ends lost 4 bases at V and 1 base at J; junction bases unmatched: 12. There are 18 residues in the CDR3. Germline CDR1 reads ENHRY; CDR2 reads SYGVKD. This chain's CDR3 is CAISARITGQLNTGELFF. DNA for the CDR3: TGTGCCATCAGTGCCAGGATTACGGGACAGTTGAACACCGGGGAGCTGTTTTTT.

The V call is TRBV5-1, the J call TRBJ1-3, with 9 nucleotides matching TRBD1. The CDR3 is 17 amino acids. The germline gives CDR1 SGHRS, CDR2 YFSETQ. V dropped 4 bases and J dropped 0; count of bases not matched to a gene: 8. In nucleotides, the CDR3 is TGCGCCAGCAGCGCAACCGGGACAGGGACCTCTGGAAACACCATATATTTT. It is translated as CASSATGTGTSGNTIYF.

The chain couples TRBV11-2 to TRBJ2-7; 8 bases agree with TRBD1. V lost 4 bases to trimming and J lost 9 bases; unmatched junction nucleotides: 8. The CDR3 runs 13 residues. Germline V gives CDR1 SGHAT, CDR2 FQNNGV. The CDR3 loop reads CASSSDRGGAQYF. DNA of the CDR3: TGTGCCAGCAGCTCCGACAGGGGCGGCGCGCAGTACTTC.

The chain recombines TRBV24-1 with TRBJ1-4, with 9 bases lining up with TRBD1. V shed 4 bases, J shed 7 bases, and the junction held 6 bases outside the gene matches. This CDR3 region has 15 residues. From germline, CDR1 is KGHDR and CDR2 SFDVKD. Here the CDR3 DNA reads TGTGCCACCAGTGACCCCACAGGGGGCGTTGAAAAACTGTTTTTT. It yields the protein CATSDPTGGVEKLFF.

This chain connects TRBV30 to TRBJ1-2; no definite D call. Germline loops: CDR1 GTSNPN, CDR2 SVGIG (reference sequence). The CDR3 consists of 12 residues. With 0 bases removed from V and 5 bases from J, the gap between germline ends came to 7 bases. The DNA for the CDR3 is TGTGCCTGGAGTGTGAAAGCATATGGCTACACCTTC. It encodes CAWSVKAYGYTF.

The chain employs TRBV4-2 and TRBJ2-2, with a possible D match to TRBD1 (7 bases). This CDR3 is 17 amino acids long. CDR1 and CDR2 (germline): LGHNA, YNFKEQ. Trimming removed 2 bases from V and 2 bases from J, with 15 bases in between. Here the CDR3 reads CASSQLLTGTNTGELFF. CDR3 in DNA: TGTGCCAGCAGCCAACTACTGACAGGGACTAACACCGGGGAGCTGTTTTTT.

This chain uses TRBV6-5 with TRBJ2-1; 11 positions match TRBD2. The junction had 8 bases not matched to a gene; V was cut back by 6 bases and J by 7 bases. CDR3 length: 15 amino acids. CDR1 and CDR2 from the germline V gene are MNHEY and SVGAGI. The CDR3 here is CASRPTSGVPNEQFF. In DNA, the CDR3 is TGTGCCAGCAGACCGACTAGCGGGGTCCCAAATGAGCAGTTCTTC.

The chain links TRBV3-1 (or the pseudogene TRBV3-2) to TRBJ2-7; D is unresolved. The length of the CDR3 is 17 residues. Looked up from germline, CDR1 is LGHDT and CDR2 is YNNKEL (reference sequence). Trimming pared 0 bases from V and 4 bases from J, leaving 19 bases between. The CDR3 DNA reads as TGTGCCAGCAGCCAAGATCTCTCGGCAGGAACTTCATACGAGCAGTACTTC. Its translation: CASSQDLSAGTSYEQYF.

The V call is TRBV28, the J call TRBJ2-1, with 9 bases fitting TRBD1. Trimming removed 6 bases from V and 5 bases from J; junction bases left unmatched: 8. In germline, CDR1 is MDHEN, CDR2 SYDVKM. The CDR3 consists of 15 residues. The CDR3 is CASSPGQGPHNEQFF. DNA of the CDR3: TGTGCCAGCAGCCCGGGACAGGGTCCTCACAATGAGCAGTTCTTC.

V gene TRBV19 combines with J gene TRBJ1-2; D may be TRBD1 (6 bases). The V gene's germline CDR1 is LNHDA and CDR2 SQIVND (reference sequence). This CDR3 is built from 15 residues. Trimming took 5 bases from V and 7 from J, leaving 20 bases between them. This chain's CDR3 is CASSPNPTGASGYTF. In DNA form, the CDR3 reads TGTGCCAGTAGTCCAAACCCGACAGGAGCCTCTGGCTACACCTTC.

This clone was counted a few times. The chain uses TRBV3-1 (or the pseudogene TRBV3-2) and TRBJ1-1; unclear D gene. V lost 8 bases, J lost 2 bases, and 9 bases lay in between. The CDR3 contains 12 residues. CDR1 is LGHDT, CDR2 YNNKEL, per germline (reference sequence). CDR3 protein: CASRTLNTEAFF. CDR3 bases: TGTGCCAGCCGGACTTTAAACACTGAAGCTTTCTTT.

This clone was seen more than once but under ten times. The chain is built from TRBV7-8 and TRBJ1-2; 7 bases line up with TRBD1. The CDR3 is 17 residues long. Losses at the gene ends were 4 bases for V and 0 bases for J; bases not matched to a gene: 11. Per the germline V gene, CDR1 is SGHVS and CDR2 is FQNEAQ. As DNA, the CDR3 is TGTGCCAGCAGCTCATTAATAGGGACAGACTCTAACTATGGCTACACCTTC. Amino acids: CASSSLIGTDSNYGYTF.

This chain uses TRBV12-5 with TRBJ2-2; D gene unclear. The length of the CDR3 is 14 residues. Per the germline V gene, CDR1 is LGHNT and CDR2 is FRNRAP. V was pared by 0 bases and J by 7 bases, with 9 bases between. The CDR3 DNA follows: TGTGCTAGTGGTTTGGTATCGGTTGGCGGGGAGCTGTTTTTT. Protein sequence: CASGLVSVGGELFF.

The CDR3 sequence is CASSSTGVAGELFF. The CDR3 DNA follows: TGTGCCAGCAGCTCCACGGGGGTAGCAGGGGAGCTGTTTTTT. The V gene is TRBV6-5, the J gene TRBJ2-2; tentative D call: TRBD2 (6 bases). The V gene lost 6 bases and the J gene lost 8 bases, with 16 bases spanning the gap. The CDR3 spans 14 residues. Looked up from germline, CDR1 is MNHEY and CDR2 is SVGAGI.

The CDR3 DNA follows: TGCGCCAGCAGCTTGGGCCTAGCGGATTTCACCGGGGAGCTGTTTTTT. The encoded protein is CASSLGLADFTGELFF. The V call is TRBV5-1, the J call TRBJ2-2; 7 bases match TRBD2. The CDR3 length is 16 residues. Unmatched junction bases numbered 6, after V lost 0 bases and J lost 4 bases. Germline V gene sequence: CDR1 SGHRS, CDR2 YFSETQ.

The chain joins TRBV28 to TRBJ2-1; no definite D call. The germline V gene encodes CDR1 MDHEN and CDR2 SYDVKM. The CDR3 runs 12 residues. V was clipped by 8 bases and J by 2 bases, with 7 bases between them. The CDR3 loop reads CASGDPYNEQFF. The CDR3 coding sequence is TGTGCCAGCGGAGACCCCTACAATGAGCAGTTCTTC.